The 17 T cell receptor beta chains below were found in one sample sequenced in a study of blood T cells in healthy people across ages. Using a J-beta primer mix together with a sample-barcoded 5' primer, a second PCR was run for roughly 7 to 11 cycles. Each CDR3 protein gets one entry after TCRdb re-called the 5' RACE reads with MiXCR. The sample yields 1.5 million to 2 million distinct CDR3 sequences, roughly 49% seen once. The source material was blood. Every receptor here comes from a woman between 40 and 50 years old in good health.

The chain carries TRBV24-1 and TRBJ2-7; tentatively, D is TRBD1 (5 bases). The better agreement between TRBJ2-5 and the DNA end casts doubt on the J call. This CDR3 spans 14 amino acids. Germline lookup yields CDR1 KGHDR and CDR2 SFDVKD. Here the CDR3 reads CATSRQSGRETQYF. CDR3 bases: TGTGCCACCAGTAGACAGAGTGGCCGGGAGACCCAGTACTTC.

This clonotype was detected a few times. V and J are TRBV7-2 and TRBJ1-2; D remains unclear. The CDR3 loop spans 14 amino acids. The V end was cut by 5 bases, the J end by 8 bases, with 18 bases between. Germline CDR1 reads SGHTA; CDR2 reads FQGNSA. Here the CDR3 DNA reads TGTGCCAGCAGCCCCACCCAGGCGTCATTGGGCTACACCTTC. It codes for CASSPTQASLGYTF.

This clonotype was counted a single time. At one boundary the junction diverges from the germline segment, which might be a read error. The chain joins TRBV6-2 or TRBV6-3 to TRBJ2-3; D not resolved. Germline-derived CDR1 and CDR2 are MNHEY and SVGEGT. The CDR3 runs to 12 residues. Here the CDR3 reads CTSSYSGNTQYF. The CDR3 DNA is TGTACCAGCAGTTACTCAGGAAATACGCAGTATTTT.

The chain has TRBV29-1 and TRBJ2-2; 7 bases are shared with TRBD1. Germline values: CDR1 SQVTM, CDR2 ANQGSEA. The V segment lost 2 bases and the J segment 5 bases; nucleotides outside the gene matches: 2. The CDR3 sequence is 13 residues long. The CDR3 spells CSVEKGATGELFF. In nucleotides, the CDR3 is TGCAGCGTTGAAAAGGGGGCAACCGGGGAGCTGTTTTTT.

V usage is TRBV7-2 and J usage is TRBJ2-3; a possible D gene is TRBD1 (6 bases). There are 14 residues in the CDR3. CDR1 is SGHTA and CDR2 is FQGNSA in the germline V gene. Trimming stripped 3 bases from V and 2 bases from J, with 9 bases between. CDR3 loop: CASSFWGHTDTQYF. The CDR3 DNA reads as TGTGCCAGCAGCTTCTGGGGACACACAGATACGCAGTATTTT. Variable domain in full (rest from reference TRBV7-2 and TRBJ2-3): GAGVSQSPSNKVTEKGKDVELRCDPISGHTALYWYRQSLGQGLEFLIYFQGNSAPDKSGLPSDRFSAERTGGSVSTLTIQRTQQEDSAVYLCASSFWGHTDTQYFGPGTRLTVL.

This clonotype was seen just once. The chain links TRBV29-1 to TRBJ1-1; 12 nucleotides match TRBD1. The V segment lost 7 bases and the J segment 2 bases; nucleotides outside the gene matches: 8. The CDR3 runs 15 residues. The germline CDR1 and CDR2 sequences are SQVTM and ANQGSEA. CDR3: CSGTGTGGYNTEAFF. The CDR3 nucleotides are TGCAGCGGCACCGGGACAGGGGGCTACAACACTGAAGCTTTCTTT.

This clonotype was observed a handful of times. This chain links TRBV5-1 with TRBJ2-1; 13 nucleotides match TRBD2. Per germline, CDR1 SGHRS and CDR2 YFSETQ. V was clipped by 2 bases and J by 3 bases; unmatched bases: 8. The CDR3 is 18 residues long. The CDR3 DNA reads TGCGCCAGCAGCTTTACTAGCGGGGGGGGAAGTGTCTACAATGAGCAGTTCTTC. It specifies CASSFTSGGGSVYNEQFF. The whole variable domain, filled in from reference TRBV5-1 and TRBJ2-1, reads KAGVTQTPRYLIKTRGQQVTLSCSPISGHRSVSWYQQTPGQGLQFLFEYFSETQRNKGNFPGRFSGRQFSNSRSEMNVSTLELGDSALYLCASSFTSGGGSVYNEQFFGPGTRLTVL.

The chain combines TRBV5-1 with TRBJ2-4; TRBD2 agrees at 15 bases. The J call may be mistaken, given a closer DNA end match to TRBJ2-7. The germline V gene encodes CDR1 SGHRS and CDR2 YFSETQ. The CDR3 spans 18 residues. The CDR3 protein is CASSSGLAGGPRAYEQYF. The DNA for the CDR3 is TGCGCCAGCAGTTCGGGACTAGCGGGGGGACCGAGGGCCTACGAGCAGTACTTC.

The gene calls are TRBV29-1 and TRBJ1-2; D gene unclear. The CDR3 covers 12 residues. Germline lookup yields CDR1 SQVTM and CDR2 ANQGSEA. Trimming took 3 bases from V and 2 from J, leaving 7 bases between them. CDR3 sequence: CSVDRLNYGYTF. CDR3 bases: TGCAGCGTTGACAGACTGAACTATGGCTACACCTTC.

CDR3 bases: TGTGCCAGCAGCTTATGGGGAAACACCATATATTTT. This gives the protein CASSLWGNTIYF. The chain uses TRBV7-2 and TRBJ1-3; D gene unclear. CDR3 length: 12 amino acids. V was cut by 2 bases and J by 4 bases, with 3 bases left in between. CDR1 and CDR2 (germline): SGHTA, FQGNSA.

The gene calls are TRBV29-1 and TRBJ1-1; 8 bases match TRBD1. Trimming took 2 bases from V and 5 from J; bases not matched to a gene: 13. The CDR3 has 16 amino acids. Germline V gene data show CDR1 as SQVTM and CDR2 as ANQGSEA. The CDR3 DNA is TGCAGCGTTGAACCCGGGACAGGACACCAAGGGACTGAAGCTTTCTTT. It translates to CSVEPGTGHQGTEAFF.

V is TRBV20-1 and J is TRBJ1-5, with TRBD1 matching 9 bases. The CDR3 consists of 15 residues. Germline V CDR1 and CDR2: DFQATT, SNEGSKA (reference sequence). Trimming cost V 3 bases and J 5 bases; bases outside gene matches: 8. CDR3 nucleotides: TGCAGTGCTAGTCTCCCGGGACAGGGATATCAGCCCCAGCATTTT. Encoded protein: CSASLPGQGYQPQHF.

This clonotype appeared a few times. The chain couples TRBV4-3 to TRBJ2-3, with 9 bases lining up with TRBD2. From germline, CDR1 is LGHNA and CDR2 YSLEER. V was pared by 7 bases and J by 0 bases, with 11 bases of the junction left unmatched. The CDR3 is made up of 17 amino acids. CDR3 protein: CASTPSGGPPSTDTQYF. The CDR3 DNA is TGCGCCAGCACCCCGAGCGGGGGGCCTCCTAGCACAGATACGCAGTATTTT.

The V call is TRBV7-9, the J call TRBJ1-1; D is perhaps TRBD1 (6 bases). Trimming shortened V by 5 bases and J by 6 bases, and 16 bases separated the two germline ends. CDR3 size: 14 residues. Germline CDR1 reads SEHNR; CDR2 reads FQNEAQ (reference sequence). The CDR3 region has the DNA TGTGCCAGCAGCCCCCCGGCCAGGGGCGCTGAAGCTTTCTTT. Its translation is CASSPPARGAEAFF.

This clonotype was seen more than once but under ten times. The junction departs from germline at one end; a sequencing error may be responsible. The CDR3 protein is CASSFETATNIQYF. Written as DNA, the CDR3 is TGTGCCAGCAGCTTCGAGACAGCCACAAACATTCAGTACTTC. V and J are TRBV7-2 and TRBJ2-4, with a weak D call TRBD1 (5 bases). In germline, CDR1 is SGHTA, CDR2 FQGNSA. The CDR3 runs 14 residues.

This chain uses TRBV20-1 with TRBJ1-2; 9 positions match TRBD1. Germline trimming cut 5 bases from V and 2 bases from J; bases unmatched to any gene: 12. Germline V gives CDR1 DFQATT, CDR2 SNEGSKA (reference sequence). The CDR3 is 16 residues long. In DNA, the CDR3 is TGCAGTGCTGGTCCCGGGACAGGGATGGACAACTATGGCTACACCTTC. Translated, it gives CSAGPGTGMDNYGYTF.

This clonotype turned up a few times. This rearrangement joins TRBV24-1 to TRBJ1-2; D is unresolved. CDR3 length: 12 amino acids. Trimming took off 6 bases at V and 8 bases at J, with 12 bases between the two ends. Germline lookup yields CDR1 KGHDR and CDR2 SFDVKD. CDR3 sequence: CATSSSGGGYTF. CDR3 sequence (DNA): TGTGCCACCAGTTCCTCCGGCGGCGGCTACACCTTC.